The present T cell receptor beta chain was sequenced within a study of T cell repertoires in cytomegalovirus infection. Across the study: It can be stated that public TCR beta signatures indicated CMV infection as well as a matching HLA type.

With 5 bases clipped from V and 3 bases from J, the junction kept 10 bases outside the gene matches. CDR3 size: 16 residues. Germline CDR1 and CDR2: SGHTA and FQGTGA. Comment on this clonotype: The antigen is not known.

TCRdb fed the reads into MiXCR, producing one record per CDR3 protein. This sample has approximately 730,000 distinct CDR3 sequences; approximately 32% occur once, and the top ten carry roughly 13%. V and J are TRBV7-3 and TRBJ2-1; 7 bases are a match to TRBD1. The receptor comes from a human donor in good health (CMV status not recorded). Some clones in this sample may be carry-over from other donors' samples. The sequencing used cultured CD8+ T cells from PBMCs, collected from culture after CMV antigen stimulation. The CDR3 is CASSPNRGILYNEQFF. CDR3 coding DNA: TGTGCCAGCAGCCCGAACAGGGGAATCCTCTACAATGAGCAGTTCTTC. Full variable domain (rest looked up from reference TRBV7-3 and TRBJ2-1): GAGVSQTPSNKVTEKGKYVELRCDPISGHTALYWYRQSLGQGPEFLIYFQGTGAADDSGLPNDRFFAVRPEGSVSTLKIQRTERGDSAVYLCASSPNRGILYNEQFFGPGTRLTVL.